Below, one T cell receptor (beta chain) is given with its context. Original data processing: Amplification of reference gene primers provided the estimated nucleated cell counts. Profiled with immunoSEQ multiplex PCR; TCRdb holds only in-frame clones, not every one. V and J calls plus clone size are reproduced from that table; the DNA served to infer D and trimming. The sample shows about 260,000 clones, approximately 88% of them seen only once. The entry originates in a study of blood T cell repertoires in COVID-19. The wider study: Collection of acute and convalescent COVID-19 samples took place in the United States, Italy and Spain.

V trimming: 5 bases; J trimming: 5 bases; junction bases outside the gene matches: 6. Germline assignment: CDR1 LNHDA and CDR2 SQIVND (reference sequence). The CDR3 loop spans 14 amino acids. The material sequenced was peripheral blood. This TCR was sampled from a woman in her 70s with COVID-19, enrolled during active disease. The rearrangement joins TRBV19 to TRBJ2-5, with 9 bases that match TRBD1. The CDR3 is CASSPQTGGETQYF. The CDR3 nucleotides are TGTGCCAGTAGTCCGCAGACAGGGGGTGAGACCCAGTACTTC.